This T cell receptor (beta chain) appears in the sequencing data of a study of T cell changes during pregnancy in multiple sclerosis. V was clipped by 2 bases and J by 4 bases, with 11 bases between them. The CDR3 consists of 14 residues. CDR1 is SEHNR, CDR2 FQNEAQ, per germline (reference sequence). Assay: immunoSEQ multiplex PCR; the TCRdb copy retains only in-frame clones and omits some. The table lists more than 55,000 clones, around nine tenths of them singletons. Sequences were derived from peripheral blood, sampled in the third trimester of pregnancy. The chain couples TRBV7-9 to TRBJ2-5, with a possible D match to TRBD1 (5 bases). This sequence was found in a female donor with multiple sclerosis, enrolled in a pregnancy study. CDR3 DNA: TGTGCCAGCAGCTTACTCAGGGTCGTAGAGACCCAGTACTTC. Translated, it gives CASSLLRVVETQYF.